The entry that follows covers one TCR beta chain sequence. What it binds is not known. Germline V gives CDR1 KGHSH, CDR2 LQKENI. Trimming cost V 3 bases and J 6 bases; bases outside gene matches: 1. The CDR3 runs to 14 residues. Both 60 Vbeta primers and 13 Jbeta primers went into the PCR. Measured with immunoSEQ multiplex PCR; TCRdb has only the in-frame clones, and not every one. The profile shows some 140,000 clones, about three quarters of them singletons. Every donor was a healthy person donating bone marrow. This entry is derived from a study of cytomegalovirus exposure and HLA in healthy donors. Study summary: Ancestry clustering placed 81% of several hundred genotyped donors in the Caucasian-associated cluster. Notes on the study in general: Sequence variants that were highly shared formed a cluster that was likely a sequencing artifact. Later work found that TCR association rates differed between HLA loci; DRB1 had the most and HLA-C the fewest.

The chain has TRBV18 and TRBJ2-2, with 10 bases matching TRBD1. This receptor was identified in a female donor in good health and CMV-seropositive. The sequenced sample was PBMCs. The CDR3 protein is CASSPGQGAGELFF. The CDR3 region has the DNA TGTGCCAGCTCACCCGGACAGGGGGCCGGGGAGCTGTTTTTT.